The TCR beta chain under discussion was sequenced for a study of Ad26.COV2.S vaccination and SARS-CoV-2 variants. As for the study in general: The vaccine Ad26.COV2.S was put into the muscle once, or twice with 56 days between. General observations from the study: Vaccine recipients had higher spike-specific TCR breadth than placebo recipients. In vaccinated individuals, spike-specific CD8+ and CD4+ T cell responses reportedly displayed substantial breadth.

Treatment of the sample: some 20 received Ad26.COV2.S at low or high dose, single or two shots; five or six received placebo; per-sample allocation not given. At day 63 after the first vaccine or placebo injection, samples were drawn. A Boston adult aged 18-55 years was the donor. About this clone: What it binds is unknown.

Germline CDR1 is PRHDT and CDR2 is FYEKMQ (reference sequence). CDR3 length: 15 residues. Trimming stripped 3 bases from V and 2 bases from J, with 12 bases between. Profiled with immunoSEQ multiplex PCR; TCRdb holds only in-frame clones, not every one. The sample lists some 640,000 clones, about 90% occurring once. The clonotype originates from a person between 18 and 65 years old who received the Ad26.COV2.S COVID-19 vaccine or a placebo. J is TRBJ2-3 and V is TRBV13, with D possibly TRBD2 on 6 matching bases. Sequencing used peripheral blood, obtained in a trial of Ad26.COV2.S vaccine versus placebo. The CDR3 bases are TGTGCCAGCAGCTTTCTAGCGCGGGACACAGATACGCAGTATTTT. Its translation: CASSFLARDTDTQYF.